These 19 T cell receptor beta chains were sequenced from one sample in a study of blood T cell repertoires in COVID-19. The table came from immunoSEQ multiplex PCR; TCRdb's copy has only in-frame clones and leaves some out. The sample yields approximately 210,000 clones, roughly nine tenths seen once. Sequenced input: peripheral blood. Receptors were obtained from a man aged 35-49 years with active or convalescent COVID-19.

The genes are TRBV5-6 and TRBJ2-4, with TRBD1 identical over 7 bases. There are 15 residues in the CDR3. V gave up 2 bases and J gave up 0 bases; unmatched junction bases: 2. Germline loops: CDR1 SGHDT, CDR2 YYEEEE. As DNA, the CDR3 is TGTGCCAGCAGCTTAACAGGGGTAGCCAAAAACATTCAGTACTTC. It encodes CASSLTGVAKNIQYF.

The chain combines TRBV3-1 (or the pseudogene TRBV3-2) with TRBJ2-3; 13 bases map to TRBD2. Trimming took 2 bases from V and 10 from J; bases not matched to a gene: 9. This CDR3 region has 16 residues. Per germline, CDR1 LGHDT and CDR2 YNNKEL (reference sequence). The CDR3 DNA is TGTGCCAGCAGCCAAAATACGAGACTAGCGGGAGGTCCGCAGTATTTT. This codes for CASSQNTRLAGGPQYF.

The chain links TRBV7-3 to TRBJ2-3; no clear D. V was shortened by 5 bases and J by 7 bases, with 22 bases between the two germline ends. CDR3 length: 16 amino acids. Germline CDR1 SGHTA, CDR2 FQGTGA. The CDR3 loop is CASSHEPGHTMNTQYF. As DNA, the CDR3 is TGTGCCAGCAGCCACGAGCCAGGTCACACAATGAATACGCAGTATTTT.

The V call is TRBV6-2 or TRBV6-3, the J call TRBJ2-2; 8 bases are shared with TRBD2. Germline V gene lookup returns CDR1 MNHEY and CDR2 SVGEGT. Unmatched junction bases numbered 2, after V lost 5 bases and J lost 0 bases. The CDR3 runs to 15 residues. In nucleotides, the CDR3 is TGTGCCAGCAGTCGGACTAGCACGAACACCGGGGAGCTGTTTTTT. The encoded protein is CASSRTSTNTGELFF.

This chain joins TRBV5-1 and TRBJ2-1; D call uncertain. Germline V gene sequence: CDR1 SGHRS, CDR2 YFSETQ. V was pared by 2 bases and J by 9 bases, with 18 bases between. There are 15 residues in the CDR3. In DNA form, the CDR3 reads TGCGCCAGCAGCTTCTCAAGTGGAAGTGAGGTTGAGCAGTTCTTC. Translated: CASSFSSGSEVEQFF. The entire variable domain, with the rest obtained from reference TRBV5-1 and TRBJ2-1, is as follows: KAGVTQTPRYLIKTRGQQVTLSCSPISGHRSVSWYQQTPGQGLQFLFEYFSETQRNKGNFPGRFSGRQFSNSRSEMNVSTLELGDSALYLCASSFSSGSEVEQFFGPGTRLTVL.

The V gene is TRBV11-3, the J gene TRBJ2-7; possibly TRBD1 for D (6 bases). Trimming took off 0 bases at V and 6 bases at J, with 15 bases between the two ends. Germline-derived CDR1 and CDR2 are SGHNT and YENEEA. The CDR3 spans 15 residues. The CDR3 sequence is CASSLERGSRREQYF. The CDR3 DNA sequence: TGTGCCAGCAGCTTAGAAAGGGGGAGTCGACGCGAGCAGTACTTC.

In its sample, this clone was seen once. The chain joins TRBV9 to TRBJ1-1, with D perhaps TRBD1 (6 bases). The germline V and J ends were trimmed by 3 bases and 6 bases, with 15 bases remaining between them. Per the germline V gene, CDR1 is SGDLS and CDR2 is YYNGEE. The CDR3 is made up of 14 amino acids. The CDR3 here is CASSAYRGGPEAFF. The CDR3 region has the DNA TGTGCCAGCAGCGCCTATAGGGGGGGCCCTGAAGCTTTCTTT.

The CDR3 bases are TGTGCCAGCTCACAGGGAAAGGGGATTTATGGCTACACCTTC. This gives the protein CASSQGKGIYGYTF. The rearrangement joins TRBV27 to TRBJ1-2; tentatively, D is TRBD1 (6 bases). The germline V gene encodes CDR1 MNHEY and CDR2 SMNVEV (reference sequence). This CDR3 is built from 14 residues. Deletions cut 8 bases from V and 5 bases from J, with 18 bases between.

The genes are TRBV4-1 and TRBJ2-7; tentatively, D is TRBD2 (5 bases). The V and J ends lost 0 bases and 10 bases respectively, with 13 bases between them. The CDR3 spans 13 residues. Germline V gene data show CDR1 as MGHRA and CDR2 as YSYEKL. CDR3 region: CASSQDGEGEQYF. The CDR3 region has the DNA TGCGCCAGCAGCCAAGATGGTGAGGGAGAACAGTACTTC.

CDR3 in amino acids: CATSDLQGPYNEQFF. The DNA for the CDR3 is TGTGCCACCAGTGATTTGCAGGGCCCCTACAATGAGCAGTTCTTC. J is TRBJ2-1 and V is TRBV24-1; possibly TRBD1 for D (5 bases). Trimming pared 0 bases from V and 2 bases from J, leaving 7 bases between. This CDR3 is built from 15 residues. From germline, CDR1 is KGHDR and CDR2 SFDVKD.

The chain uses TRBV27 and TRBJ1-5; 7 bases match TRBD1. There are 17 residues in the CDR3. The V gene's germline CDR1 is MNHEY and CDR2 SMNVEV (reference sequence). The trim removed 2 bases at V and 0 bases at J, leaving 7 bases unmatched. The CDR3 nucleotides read TGTGCCAGCAGTTTACGAGGGACAGCAGATAGCAATCAGCCCCAGCATTTT. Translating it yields CASSLRGTADSNQPQHF.

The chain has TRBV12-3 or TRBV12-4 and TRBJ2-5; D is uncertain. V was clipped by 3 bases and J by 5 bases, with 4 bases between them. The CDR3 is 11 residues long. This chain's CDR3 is CASSFGETQYF. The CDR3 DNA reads TGTGCCAGCAGTTTTGGCGAGACCCAGTACTTC.

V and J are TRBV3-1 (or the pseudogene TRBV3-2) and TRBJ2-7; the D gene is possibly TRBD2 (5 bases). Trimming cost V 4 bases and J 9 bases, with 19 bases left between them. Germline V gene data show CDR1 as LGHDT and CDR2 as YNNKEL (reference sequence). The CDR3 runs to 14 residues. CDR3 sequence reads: CASSPRSGGKGQYF. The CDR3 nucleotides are TGTGCCAGCAGCCCCCGCAGCGGCGGAAAGGGGCAGTACTTC.

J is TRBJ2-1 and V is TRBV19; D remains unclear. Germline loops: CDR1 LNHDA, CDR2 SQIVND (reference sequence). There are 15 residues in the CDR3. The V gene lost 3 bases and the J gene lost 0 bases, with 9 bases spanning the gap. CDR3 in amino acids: CASSIGFSSYNEQFF. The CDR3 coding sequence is TGTGCCAGTAGTATTGGCTTCTCCTCCTACAATGAGCAGTTCTTC.

In nucleotides, the CDR3 is TGTGCCAGCAGCTTGGGACAGTTGGCATTCGGGGAGCAGTTCTTC. Translating gives CASSLGQLAFGEQFF. The genes are TRBV7-9 and TRBJ2-1, with TRBD1 matching over 7 bases. Per the germline V gene, CDR1 is SEHNR and CDR2 is FQNEAQ (reference sequence). The CDR3 contains 15 residues. The junction had 12 bases not matched to a gene; V was cut back by 3 bases and J by 10 bases.

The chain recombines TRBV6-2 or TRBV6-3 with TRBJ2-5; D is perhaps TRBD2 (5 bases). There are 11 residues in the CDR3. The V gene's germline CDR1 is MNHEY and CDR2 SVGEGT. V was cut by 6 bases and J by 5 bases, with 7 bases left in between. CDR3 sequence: CASSTGETQYF. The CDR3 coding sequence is TGTGCCAGCAGCACGGGGGAGACCCAGTACTTC.

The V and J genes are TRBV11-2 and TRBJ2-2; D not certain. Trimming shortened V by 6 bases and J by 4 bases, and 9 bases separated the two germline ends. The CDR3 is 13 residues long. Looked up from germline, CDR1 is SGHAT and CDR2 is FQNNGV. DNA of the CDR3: TGTGCCAGCAGTACAGTCCGCACCGGGGAGCTGTTTTTT. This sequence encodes CASSTVRTGELFF. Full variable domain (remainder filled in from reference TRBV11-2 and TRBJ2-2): EAGVAQSPRYKIIEKRQSVAFWCNPISGHATLYWYQQILGQGPKLLIQFQNNGVVDDSQLPKDRFSAERLKGVDSTLKIQPAKLEDSAVYLCASSTVRTGELFFGEGSRLTVL.

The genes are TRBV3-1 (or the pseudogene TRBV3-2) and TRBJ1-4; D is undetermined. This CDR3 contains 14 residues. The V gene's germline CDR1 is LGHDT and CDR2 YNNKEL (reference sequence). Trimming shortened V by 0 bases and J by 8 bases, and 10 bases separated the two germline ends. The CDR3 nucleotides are TGTGCCAGCAGCCAAGATAGGCGGATCGAAAAACTGTTTTTT. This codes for CASSQDRRIEKLFF.

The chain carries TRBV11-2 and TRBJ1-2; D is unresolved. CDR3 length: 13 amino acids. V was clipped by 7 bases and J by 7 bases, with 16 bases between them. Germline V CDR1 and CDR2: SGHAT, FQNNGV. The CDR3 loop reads CASKEGTSSGYTF. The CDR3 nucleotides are TGTGCCAGCAAGGAGGGCACTTCTTCTGGCTACACCTTC.